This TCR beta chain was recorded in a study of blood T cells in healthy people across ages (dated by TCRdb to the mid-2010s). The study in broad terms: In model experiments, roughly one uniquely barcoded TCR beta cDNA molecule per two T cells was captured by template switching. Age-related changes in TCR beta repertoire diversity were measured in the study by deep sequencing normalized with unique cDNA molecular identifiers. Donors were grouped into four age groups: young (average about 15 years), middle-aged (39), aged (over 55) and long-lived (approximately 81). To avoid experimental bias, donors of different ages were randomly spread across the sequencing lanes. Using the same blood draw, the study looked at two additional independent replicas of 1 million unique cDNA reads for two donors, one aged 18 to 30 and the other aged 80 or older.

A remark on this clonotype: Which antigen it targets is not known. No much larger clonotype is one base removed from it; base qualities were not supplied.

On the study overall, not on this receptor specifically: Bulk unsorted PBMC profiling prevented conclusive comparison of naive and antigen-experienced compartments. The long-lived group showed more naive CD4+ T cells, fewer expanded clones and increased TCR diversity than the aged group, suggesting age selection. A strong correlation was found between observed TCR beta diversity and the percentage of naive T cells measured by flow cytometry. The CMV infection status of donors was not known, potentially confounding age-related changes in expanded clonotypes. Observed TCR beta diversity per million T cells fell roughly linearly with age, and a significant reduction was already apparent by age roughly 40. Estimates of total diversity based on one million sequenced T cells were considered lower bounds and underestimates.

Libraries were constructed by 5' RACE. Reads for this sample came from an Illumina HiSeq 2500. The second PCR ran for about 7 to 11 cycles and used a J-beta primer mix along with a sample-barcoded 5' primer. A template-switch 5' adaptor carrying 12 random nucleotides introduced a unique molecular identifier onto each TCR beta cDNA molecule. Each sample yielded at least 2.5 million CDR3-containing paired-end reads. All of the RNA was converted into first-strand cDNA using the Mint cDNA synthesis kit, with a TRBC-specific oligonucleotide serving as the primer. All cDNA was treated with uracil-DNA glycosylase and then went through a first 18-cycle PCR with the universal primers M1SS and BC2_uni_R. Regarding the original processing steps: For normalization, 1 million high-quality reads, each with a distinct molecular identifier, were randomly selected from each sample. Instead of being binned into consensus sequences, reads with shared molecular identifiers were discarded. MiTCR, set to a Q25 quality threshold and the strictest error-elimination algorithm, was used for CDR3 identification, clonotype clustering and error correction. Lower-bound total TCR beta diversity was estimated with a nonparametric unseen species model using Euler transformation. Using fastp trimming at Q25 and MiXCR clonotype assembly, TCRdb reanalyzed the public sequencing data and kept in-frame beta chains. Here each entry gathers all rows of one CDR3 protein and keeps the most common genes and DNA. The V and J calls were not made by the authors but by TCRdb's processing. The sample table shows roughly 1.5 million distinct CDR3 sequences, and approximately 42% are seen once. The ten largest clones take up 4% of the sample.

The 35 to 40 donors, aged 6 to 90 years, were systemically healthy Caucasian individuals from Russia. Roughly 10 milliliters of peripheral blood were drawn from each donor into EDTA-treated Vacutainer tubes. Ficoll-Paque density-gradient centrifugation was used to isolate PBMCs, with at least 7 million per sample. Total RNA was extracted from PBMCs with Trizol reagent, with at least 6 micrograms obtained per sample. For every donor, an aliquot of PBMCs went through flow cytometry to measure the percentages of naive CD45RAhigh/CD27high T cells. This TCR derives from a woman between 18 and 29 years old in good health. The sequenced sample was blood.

The CDR3 reads as follows: CASSASPRGKDTQYF. Read as DNA, the sequence is TGTGCCAGCAGCGCCTCTCCCCGGGGGAAAGATACGCAGTATTTT. The receptor chain draws on TRBV9 and TRBJ2-3; the D gene is perhaps TRBD2, from 6 matching bases. The CDR3 sequence holds 15 residues, the cysteine and phenylalanine included. Only CDR3 DNA remains: 45 bases, in frame from the first base. The trim is 3 bases for V and 5 bases for J, with a gap of 16 bases between the germline ends. The germline V gene encodes CDR1 SGDLS and CDR2 YYNGEE.